This T cell receptor (beta chain) was retrieved from a study of blood T cells in healthy people across ages. Deletions cut 7 bases from V and 7 bases from J, with 18 bases between. Per the germline V gene, CDR1 is SQVTM and CDR2 is ANQGSEA. The CDR3 extends over 13 amino acids. Sample-barcoded 5' priming and a J-beta primer mix drove a second PCR of about 6 to 12 cycles. The authors tagged each cDNA molecule using a template-switch adaptor with 12 random nucleotides. Each sample yielded at least 3 million CDR3-containing paired-end reads. TCRdb re-derived calls from the 5' RACE reads in MiXCR, one entry per CDR3 protein. The data contain 1,100,000 or so distinct CDR3 sequences, 35% to 50% of them singletons. Those donating, healthy Caucasian individuals from Russia, were aged roughly 6 to 90.

Source material: blood. V gene TRBV29-1 combines with J gene TRBJ2-3, with D possibly TRBD1 on 7 matching bases. The source of this sequence is a woman aged 60-75 years in good health. CDR3 bases: TGCAGCGCACCAGGAGGGGGCGCATATACGCAGTATTTT. It codes for CSAPGGGAYTQYF.